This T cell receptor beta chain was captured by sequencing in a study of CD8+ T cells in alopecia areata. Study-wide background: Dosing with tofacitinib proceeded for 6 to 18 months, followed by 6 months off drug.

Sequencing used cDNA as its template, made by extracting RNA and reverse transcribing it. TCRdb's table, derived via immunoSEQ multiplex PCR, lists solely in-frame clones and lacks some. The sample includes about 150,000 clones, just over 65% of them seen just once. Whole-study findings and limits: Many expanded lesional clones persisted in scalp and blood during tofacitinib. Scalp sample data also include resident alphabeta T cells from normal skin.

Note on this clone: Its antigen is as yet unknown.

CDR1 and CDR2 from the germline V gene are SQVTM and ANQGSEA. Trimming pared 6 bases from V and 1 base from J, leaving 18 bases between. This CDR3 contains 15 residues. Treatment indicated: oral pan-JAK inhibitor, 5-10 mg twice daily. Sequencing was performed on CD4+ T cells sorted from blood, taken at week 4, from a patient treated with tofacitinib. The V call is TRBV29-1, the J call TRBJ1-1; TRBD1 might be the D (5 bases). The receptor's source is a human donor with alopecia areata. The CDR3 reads CSVGPPGQGNTEAFF. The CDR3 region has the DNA TGCAGCGTCGGCCCGCCGGGGCAGGGGAACACTGAAGCTTTCTTT.